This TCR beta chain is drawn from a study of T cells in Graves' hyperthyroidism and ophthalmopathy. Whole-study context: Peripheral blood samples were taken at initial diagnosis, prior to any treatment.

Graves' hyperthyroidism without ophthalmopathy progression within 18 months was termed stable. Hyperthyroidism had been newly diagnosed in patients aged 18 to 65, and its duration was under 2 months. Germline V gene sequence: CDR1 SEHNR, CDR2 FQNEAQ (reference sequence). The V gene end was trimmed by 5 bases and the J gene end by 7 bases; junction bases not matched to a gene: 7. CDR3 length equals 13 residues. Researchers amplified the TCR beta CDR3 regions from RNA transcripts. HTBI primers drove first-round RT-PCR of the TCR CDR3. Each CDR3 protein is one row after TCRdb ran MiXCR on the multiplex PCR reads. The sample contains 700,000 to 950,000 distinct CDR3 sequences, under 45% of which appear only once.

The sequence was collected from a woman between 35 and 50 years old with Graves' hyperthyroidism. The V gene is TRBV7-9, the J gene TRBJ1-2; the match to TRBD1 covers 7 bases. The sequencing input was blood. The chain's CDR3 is CASSLGQATGYTF. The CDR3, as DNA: TGTGCCAGCAGCCTCGGACAGGCTACTGGCTACACCTTC. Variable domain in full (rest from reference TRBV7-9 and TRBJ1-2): DTGVSQNPRHKITKRGQNVTFRCDPISEHNRLYWYRQTLGQGPEFLTYFQNEAQLEKSRLLSDRFSAERPKGSFSTLEIQRTEQGDSAMYLCASSLGQATGYTFGSGTRLTVV.